The rows below give T cell receptor beta chains drawn from one sample of a study of blood T cell repertoires in COVID-19. Using immunoSEQ multiplex PCR, the repertoire was profiled, and TCRdb retains in-frame clones only, with some absent. The table records about 55,000 clones, 80% to 95% of them present only once. The sample consisted of peripheral blood. These receptors came from a human donor with active COVID-19. The donor label of this sample is uncertain. Each CDR3 is given with its conserved first and last residue. The D gene is left open where the match is weak. Only part of the rows carry a size: once, few, many, or a class if the clone is expanded.

d_gene	j_gene	v_gene	abundance	CDR3nt	CDR3aa
NA	TRBJ2-3	TRBV29-1	NA	TGCAGCGTTGAAGATGGTGGGCGAAAGAAGACAGATACGCAGTATTTT	CSVEDGGRKKTDTQYF
TRBD1	TRBJ2-2	TRBV5-4	NA	TGTGCCAGCAGCTCTCGGGACAGGGCCACCGGGGAGCTGTTTTTT	CASSSRDRATGELFF
TRBD1	TRBJ2-5	TRBV6-4	NA	TGTGCCAGCAGTGACAGGAGGACAGGGGAGGGGGAGACCCAGTACTTC	CASSDRRTGEGETQYF
NA	TRBJ1-2	TRBV30	once	TGTGCCTGGAGCCCAACGGGTAACTACTATGGCTACACCTTC	CAWSPTGNYYGYTF
NA	TRBJ2-7	TRBV10-1	NA	TGCGCCAGCAGTGACTACTCCTACGAGCAGTACTTC	CASSDYSYEQYF
NA	TRBJ1-5	TRBV18	NA	TGTGCCAGCTCACCAGCAGTGGCAGGCCCCAATCAGCCCCAGCATTTT	CASSPAVAGPNQPQHF
NA	TRBJ1-3	TRBV7-2	NA	TGTGCCAGCAGCCCCCAGTCTGGAAACACCATATATTTT	CASSPQSGNTIYF
NA	TRBJ2-3	TRBV15	NA	TGTGCCACCAGCAGAGCTGGGACTTATGTTTCAGATACGCAGTATTTT	CATSRAGTYVSDTQYF
NA	TRBJ1-6	TRBV10-3	NA	TGTGCCATCAGTGAAGAAGGGGTGAGGAATTCACCCCTCCACTTT	CAISEEGVRNSPLHF
TRBD1	TRBJ2-1	TRBV5-4	NA	TGTGCCAGCAGCACGGACAGGGGGAATGAGCAGTTCTTC	CASSTDRGNEQFF